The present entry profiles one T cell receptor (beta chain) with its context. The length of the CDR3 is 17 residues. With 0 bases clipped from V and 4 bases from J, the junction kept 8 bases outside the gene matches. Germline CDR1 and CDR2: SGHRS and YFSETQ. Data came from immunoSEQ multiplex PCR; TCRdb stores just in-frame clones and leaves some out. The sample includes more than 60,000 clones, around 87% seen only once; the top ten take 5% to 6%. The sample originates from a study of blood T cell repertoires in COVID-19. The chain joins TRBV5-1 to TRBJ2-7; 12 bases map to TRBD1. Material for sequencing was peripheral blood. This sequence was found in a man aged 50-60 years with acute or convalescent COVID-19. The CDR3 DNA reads TGCGCCAGCAGCTTGGCGGGGGACAGGGGGCCTTTATACGAGCAGTACTTC. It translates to CASSLAGDRGPLYEQYF.